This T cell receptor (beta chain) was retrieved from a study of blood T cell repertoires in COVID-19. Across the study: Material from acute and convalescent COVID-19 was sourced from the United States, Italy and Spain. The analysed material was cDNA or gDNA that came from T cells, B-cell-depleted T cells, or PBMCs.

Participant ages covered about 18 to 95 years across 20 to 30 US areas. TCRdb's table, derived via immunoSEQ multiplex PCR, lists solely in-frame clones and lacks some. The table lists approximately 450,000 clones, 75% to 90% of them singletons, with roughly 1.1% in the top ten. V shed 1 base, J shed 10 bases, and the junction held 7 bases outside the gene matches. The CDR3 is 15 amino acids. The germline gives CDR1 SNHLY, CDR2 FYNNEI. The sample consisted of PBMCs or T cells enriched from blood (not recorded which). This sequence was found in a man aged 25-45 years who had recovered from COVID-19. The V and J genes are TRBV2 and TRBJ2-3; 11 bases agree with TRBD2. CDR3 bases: TGTGCCAGCAGTGAAGGACTAGCGGGAACCGGGCCGCAGTATTTT. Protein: CASSEGLAGTGPQYF.